What follows are 31 T cell receptor beta chains derived from one specimen sequenced in a study of control samples from healthy donors and cancer patients. Generated by immunoSEQ multiplex PCR, the TCRdb table keeps only in-frame clones and is missing some. This table holds 350,000 to 450,000 clones, more than 80% found once. The sample was PBMCs. Receptors were obtained from a man aged 40-49 years with head and neck cancer.

The CDR3 DNA reads as TGTGCCATCAGTGTTGAGGGGGCAGGGAACACTGAAGCTTTCTTT. It codes for CAISVEGAGNTEAFF. This sequence joins TRBV10-3 and TRBJ1-1; TRBD1 matches at 7 bases. The germline V gene has CDR1 ENHRY and CDR2 SYGVKD. CDR3 size: 15 residues. Losses at the gene ends were 4 bases for V and 1 base for J; bases not matched to a gene: 6.

About this clone: This sample includes further DNA sequences coding for the same CDR3. The chain recombines TRBV19 with TRBJ1-2; D remains ambiguous. The V gene lost 3 bases and the J gene lost 2 bases, with 7 bases spanning the gap. The CDR3 loop spans 13 amino acids. CDR1 is LNHDA and CDR2 is SQIVND in the germline V gene (reference sequence). CDR3 in amino acids: CASSIGLNYGYTF. DNA for the CDR3: TGTGCCAGTAGTATCGGACTGAACTATGGCTACACCTTC.

This CDR3 reads CASRSPRSRGPGTDTQYF. The CDR3 DNA sequence: TGTGCCAGCAGATCTCCCCGGTCCCGGGGGCCGGGCACAGATACGCAGTATTTT. The V call is TRBV11-2, the J call TRBJ2-3, with D possibly being TRBD1 or TRBD2 (6 bases each). V lost 6 bases, J lost 1 base, and 23 bases lay in between. This CDR3 has 18 amino acids. The V gene's germline CDR1 is SGHAT and CDR2 FQNNGV.

The chain combines TRBV9 with TRBJ2-3; D not certain. The CDR3 has 16 residues. V lost 0 bases and J lost 1, with 12 bases in between. CDR1 is SGDLS, CDR2 YYNGEE, per germline. The CDR3 DNA is TGTGCCAGCAGCGTAGTAGGCAGTCCCGGCACAGATACGCAGTATTTT. It yields the protein CASSVVGSPGTDTQYF.

V usage is TRBV27 and J usage is TRBJ1-3; TRBD1 matches 7 bases. V lost 0 bases, J lost 0 bases, and 5 bases stayed unmatched. The CDR3 is 17 residues long. The germline V gene has CDR1 MNHEY and CDR2 SMNVEV (reference sequence). In DNA form, the CDR3 reads TGTGCCAGCAGTTTATCCCCGACAGGGATCTCTGGAAACACCATATATTTT. This encodes CASSLSPTGISGNTIYF.

This clone was seen a single time. The CDR3 protein is CASRLTGSEAFF. The CDR3 bases are TGTGCCAGCAGATTGACAGGGTCTGAAGCTTTCTTT. The chain combines TRBV6-5 with TRBJ1-1; 7 nucleotides line up with TRBD1. Germline V gene data show CDR1 as MNHEY and CDR2 as SVGAGI. Trimming took 6 bases from V and 6 from J; bases not matched to a gene: 4. This CDR3 comprises 12 residues.

This chain links TRBV28 with TRBJ2-7; 7 positions agree with TRBD2. V shed 7 bases and J 5 bases; nucleotides not matched to a gene: 11. Germline CDR1 MDHEN, CDR2 SYDVKM. This CDR3 is 14 amino acids long. DNA of the CDR3: TGTGCCAGCACCCCCCGGGGGAGGGTGGACGAGCAGTACTTC. It yields the protein CASTPRGRVDEQYF.

The V call is TRBV2, the J call TRBJ2-7; D call uncertain. V lost 4 bases to trimming and J lost 0 bases, with 10 bases between them. There are 14 residues in the CDR3. The V gene's germline CDR1 is SNHLY and CDR2 FYNNEI. The CDR3 nucleotides are TGTGCCAGCAGTGTAAGACAAAGCTCCTACGAGCAGTACTTC. It is translated as CASSVRQSSYEQYF. The complete variable domain, with remaining parts taken from reference TRBV2 and TRBJ2-7, reads EPEVTQTPSHQVTQMGQEVILRCVPISNHLYFYWYRQILGQKVEFLVSFYNNEISEKSEIFDDQFSVERPDGSNFTLKIRSTKLEDSAMYFCASSVRQSSYEQYFGPGTRLTVT.

This rearrangement joins TRBV6-5 to TRBJ2-1; TRBD2 is a possible D gene (6 bases). This CDR3 is 14 amino acids long. Trimming cost V 8 bases and J 0 bases, with 11 bases left between them. The V gene's germline CDR1 is MNHEY and CDR2 SVGAGI. CDR3 DNA sequence: TGTGCCAGCGGGGGGAACCGCTCCTACAATGAGCAGTTCTTC. This sequence encodes CASGGNRSYNEQFF.

The chain joins TRBV28 to TRBJ1-5, with D unresolved. CDR1 is MDHEN, CDR2 SYDVKM, per germline. CDR3 length: 13 amino acids. V dropped 10 bases and J dropped 4 bases, with 14 bases sitting between them. The CDR3 is CATSWDPNQPQHF. The CDR3 region has the DNA TGTGCCACCTCATGGGATCCGAATCAGCCCCAGCATTTT.

The chain has TRBV4-3 and TRBJ1-1; perhaps TRBD1 as D (5 bases). The V gene's germline CDR1 is LGHNA and CDR2 YSLEER. This CDR3 comprises 17 residues. Deletions cut 0 bases from V and 0 bases from J, with 14 bases between. CDR3 nucleotides: TGCGCCAGCAGCCAAGACTCCGGGGGGGGGATGAACACTGAAGCTTTCTTT. It is translated as CASSQDSGGGMNTEAFF.

V usage is TRBV19 and J usage is TRBJ2-2, with 7 positions matching TRBD2. Looked up from germline, CDR1 is LNHDA and CDR2 is SQIVND (reference sequence). The CDR3 runs 14 residues. Trimming took 2 bases from V and 4 from J; bases not matched to a gene: 1. CDR3 residues: CASSISGITGELFF. The CDR3 nucleotides are TGTGCCAGTAGTATAAGCGGGATCACCGGGGAGCTGTTTTTT. Filled out from reference TRBV19 and TRBJ2-2, the complete variable domain reads DGGITQSPKYLFRKEGQNVTLSCEQNLNHDAMYWYRQDPGQGLRLIYYSQIVNDFQKGDIAEGYSVSREKKESFPLTVTSAQKNPTAFYLCASSISGITGELFFGEGSRLTVL.

The rearrangement uses TRBV19 and TRBJ2-1; the D gene could be TRBD1 or TRBD2 (5 bases each). Germline V gene data show CDR1 as LNHDA and CDR2 as SQIVND (reference sequence). CDR3 length: 15 amino acids. V was cut by 6 bases and J by 5 bases, with 17 bases left in between. CDR3: CASSTPRGVNNEQFF. The CDR3 nucleotides read TGTGCCAGTAGCACCCCCCGGGGCGTCAACAATGAGCAGTTCTTC.

This rearrangement joins TRBV28 to TRBJ1-5; 7 bases map to TRBD1. The germline V gene has CDR1 MDHEN and CDR2 SYDVKM. The CDR3 has 17 residues. V trimming: 5 bases; J trimming: 5 bases; junction bases outside the gene matches: 15. Written as DNA, the CDR3 is TGTGCCAGCAGTGCCCTCGGCAGGGGGTTGGAGGATCAGCCCCAGCATTTT. Translation: CASSALGRGLEDQPQHF.

This clone was observed a single time. The rearrangement links TRBV5-1 to TRBJ2-2; TRBD2 might be the D (7 bases). This CDR3 comprises 15 residues. CDR1 is SGHRS and CDR2 is YFSETQ in the germline V gene. Trimming stripped 4 bases from V and 5 bases from J, with 15 bases between. In DNA form, the CDR3 reads TGCGCCAGCAGCACCCAGGGGAGGGAAACCGGGGAGCTGTTTTTT. The encoded protein is CASSTQGRETGELFF. The full variable domain, with the rest looked up from reference TRBV5-1 and TRBJ2-2, is KAGVTQTPRYLIKTRGQQVTLSCSPISGHRSVSWYQQTPGQGLQFLFEYFSETQRNKGNFPGRFSGRQFSNSRSEMNVSTLELGDSALYLCASSTQGRETGELFFGEGSRLTVL.

This clone was counted a single time. V is TRBV6-2 or TRBV6-3 and J is TRBJ2-7; D is undetermined. V dropped 4 bases and J dropped 1 base, with 11 bases sitting between them. The germline V gene has CDR1 MNHEY and CDR2 SVGEGT. The CDR3 covers 14 residues. CDR3 protein: CASSSATLSYEQYF. DNA for the CDR3: TGTGCCAGCAGTTCCGCCACATTATCCTACGAGCAGTACTTC.

V gene TRBV10-3 combines with J gene TRBJ1-5; no clear D. In germline, CDR1 is ENHRY, CDR2 SYGVKD. V lost 2 bases and J lost 0, with 8 bases in between. This CDR3 spans 15 amino acids. Here the CDR3 reads CAISETVYSNQPQHF. DNA of the CDR3: TGTGCCATCAGTGAGACGGTGTATAGCAATCAGCCCCAGCATTTT.

This chain connects TRBV28 to TRBJ2-3; the D is unclear. Germline loops: CDR1 MDHEN, CDR2 SYDVKM. CDR3 length: 12 residues. Trimming pared 3 bases from V and 2 bases from J, leaving 3 bases between. CDR3 in amino acids: CASSLDTDTQYF. The CDR3 bases are TGTGCCAGCAGTTTGGACACAGATACGCAGTATTTT.

The V call is TRBV7-3, the J call TRBJ2-3; 7 positions match TRBD2. The V gene end was trimmed by 3 bases and the J gene end by 1 base; junction bases not matched to a gene: 7. Per the germline V gene, CDR1 is SGHTA and CDR2 is FQGTGA. This CDR3 has 16 residues. The CDR3 here is CASSFSGSGGTDTQYF. The CDR3 coding sequence is TGTGCCAGCAGCTTTTCCGGGAGCGGGGGCACAGATACGCAGTATTTT.

J is TRBJ2-3 and V is TRBV10-1; no clear D gene. Germline assignment: CDR1 WNHNN and CDR2 SYGVQD (reference sequence). The CDR3 is 15 amino acids. V was trimmed by 4 bases and J by 2 bases, leaving 13 bases between them. CDR3 sequence: CASSVTIGDTDTQYF. DNA for the CDR3: TGCGCCAGCAGTGTTACGATAGGAGACACAGATACGCAGTATTTT.

The genes are TRBV29-1 and TRBJ2-2; TRBD2 agrees at 11 bases. Germline V gene lookup returns CDR1 SQVTM and CDR2 ANQGSEA. The CDR3 loop spans 14 amino acids. The V gene end was trimmed by 8 bases and the J gene end by 0 bases; junction bases not matched to a gene: 2. In DNA form, the CDR3 reads TGCAGCACTAGCGGGGGCACGAACACCGGGGAGCTGTTTTTT. It encodes CSTSGGTNTGELFF.

This clone was observed a single time. This sequence joins TRBV11-2 and TRBJ1-2, with 7 bases aligning to TRBD1. Per the germline V gene, CDR1 is SGHAT and CDR2 is FQNNGV. This CDR3 spans 14 amino acids. V lost 5 bases and J lost 4; bases outside the gene matches: 7. In DNA form, the CDR3 reads TGTGCCAGCAGCCTCCGGGACAGTTCCTATGGCTACACCTTC. Its translation: CASSLRDSSYGYTF. The full variable domain, with the rest looked up from reference TRBV11-2 and TRBJ1-2, is EAGVAQSPRYKIIEKRQSVAFWCNPISGHATLYWYQQILGQGPKLLIQFQNNGVVDDSQLPKDRFSAERLKGVDSTLKIQPAKLEDSAVYLCASSLRDSSYGYTFGSGTRLTVV.

V usage is TRBV27 and J usage is TRBJ2-5; weak D call: TRBD1 (6 bases). The CDR3 runs to 15 residues. The ends were cut back, 6 bases at V and 2 bases at J, with 16 bases in the middle. Germline lookup yields CDR1 MNHEY and CDR2 SMNVEV (reference sequence). The CDR3 DNA reads TGTGCCAGCAGACTAAGGGGGTTTGGGCAAGAGACCCAGTACTTC. This encodes CASRLRGFGQETQYF.

V and J are TRBV6-6 and TRBJ2-2; D call uncertain. Germline loops: CDR1 MNHNY, CDR2 SVGAGI (reference sequence). The V end was cut by 7 bases, the J end by 6 bases, with 12 bases between. This CDR3 spans 13 amino acids. The chain's CDR3 is CASTGLGSGELFF. The CDR3, as DNA: TGTGCCAGCACCGGGTTGGGATCCGGGGAGCTGTTTTTT.

This chain links TRBV5-5 with TRBJ1-1; D not resolved. CDR3 size: 13 residues. Trimming pared 4 bases from V and 1 base from J, leaving 8 bases between. The germline V gene encodes CDR1 SGHKS and CDR2 YYEKEE (reference sequence). The DNA for the CDR3 is TGTGCCAGCAGCGGGAACACGAACACTGAAGCTTTCTTT. It encodes CASSGNTNTEAFF.

J is TRBJ1-1 and V is TRBV28, with 7 positions matching TRBD1. The V gene end was trimmed by 5 bases and the J gene end by 2 bases; junction bases not matched to a gene: 8. This CDR3 spans 15 amino acids. Germline loops: CDR1 MDHEN, CDR2 SYDVKM. CDR3 sequence (DNA): TGTGCCAGCAGTCCCGGGACAGTTCGTAACACTGAAGCTTTCTTT. Translated, it gives CASSPGTVRNTEAFF.

To note about this clone: One end of the junction varies from germline; a read error may be responsible. This chain links TRBV18 with TRBJ1-1; no firm D call. The CDR3 is 14 amino acids. Germline-derived CDR1 and CDR2 are KGHSH and LQKENI. CDR3 sequence (DNA): TGTGCCAGCTCACCTAGGAGGGAGAACACTGAAACTTTCTTT. It encodes CASSPRRENTETFF.

The chain links TRBV19 to TRBJ2-1, with 9 bases aligning to TRBD2. This CDR3 contains 15 residues. Per germline, CDR1 LNHDA and CDR2 SQIVND (reference sequence). J gave up 3 bases and V 2 bases, and 2 bases lay outside the gene matches. DNA for the CDR3: TGTGCCAGTAGTATACGACTAGCGGACTACAATGAGCAGTTCTTC. The encoded protein is CASSIRLADYNEQFF.

This chain connects TRBV19 to TRBJ2-1, with D unresolved. This CDR3 comprises 11 residues. Germline V CDR1 and CDR2: LNHDA, SQIVND (reference sequence). Trimming shortened V by 3 bases and J by 8 bases, and 5 bases separated the two germline ends. CDR3 nucleotides: TGTGCCAGTAGTATCATTGATGAGCAGTTCTTC. Amino acid sequence: CASSIIDEQFF.

This clone was picked up a small number of times. This chain joins TRBV7-9 and TRBJ2-2; D uncertain. The CDR3 is 12 amino acids. V lost 5 bases to trimming and J lost 4 bases, with 5 bases between them. Per the germline V gene, CDR1 is SEHNR and CDR2 is FQNEAQ (reference sequence). CDR3 nucleotides: TGTGCCAGCAGCGAGAGCACCGGGGAGCTGTTTTTT. This sequence encodes CASSESTGELFF.

This clone has only one observation. CDR3 coding DNA: TGTGCCAGCAGCTCAGGGTGGGCCACCGGGGGTGAGCAGTTCTTC. Its protein is CASSSGWATGGEQFF. This rearrangement joins TRBV11-3 to TRBJ2-1; a possible D gene is TRBD2 (6 bases). The germline CDR1 and CDR2 sequences are SGHNT and YENEEA. This CDR3 contains 15 residues. Trimming shortened V by 4 bases and J by 9 bases, and 19 bases separated the two germline ends.